This TCR beta chain was retrieved from a study of T cell responses to AZD1222 COVID-19 vaccine (dated by TCRdb to the early 2020s). With respect to the entire study: Because spike-specific TCR depth and breadth did not differ between the two schedules, AZD1222 recipients who got a second dose at roughly 4 weeks were pooled with those who got a second dose at roughly 12 weeks. A total of around 240 trial participants underwent TCR sequencing, of whom about 210 received two doses of AZD1222 and 26 received two doses of the MenACWY control vaccine. Trial participants were enrolled by age into 18-55, 56-69 and 70-plus year subgroups, with 148, 28 and 57 TCR-sequenced participants respectively. Study-wide findings and limitations: In the small 56-69-year group, the increase in depth fell short of significance, most likely because of low power. Reportedly, close to half of the unique spike-specific TCRs recognized epitopes lying outside the regions that are mutated in the B.1.351 and B.1.1.7 variants. Because no samples from the day 14 peak response were available, repertoires could be characterized only after the peak T cell response. Only six or seven AZD1222 recipients were SARS-CoV-2 seropositive at baseline, limiting conclusions about previously exposed vaccinees. Participants were mostly white British, with more females than males. The authors suggested clonal diversity may have been underestimated. The whole spike protein was spanned by vaccine-associated CD4 TCRs, and dominant responses were seen in regions 160-218 and 743-854. After two AZD1222 doses, spike-specific TCR breadth and depth were significantly higher than at day 0 and than in MenACWY recipients.

The CDR3 regions of human TCRbeta chains were analyzed by immunosequencing. The published analysis was carried out like this. TCRs in the repertoires were matched against a reference library of SARS-CoV-2-specific TCRs that had been generated with the MIRA antigen-specificity platform. Breadth meant the fraction of unique TCRs that were SARS-CoV-2-associated, whereas depth meant the fraction of total T cells that were SARS-CoV-2-associated. Using the MIRA data, each spike-specific TCR was mapped to the spike region that the TCR reacts to and placed in a CD4 or CD8 class. Log10-transformed breadth and depth values were compared by one-way ANOVA with Sidak's multiple comparisons tests. This immuneACCESS table, as held by TCRdb, lists in-frame sequences with V and J called but not all clones. Of the missing ones, under half trace to an unresolved V gene in checked studies; the others have no known cause. The V and J calls and clone size come from that table; D and trimming were worked out from the DNA. This sample lists some 150,000 clones; 85% to 90% were detected once. Of the sample, 1.5% to 2% is held by the ten largest clones.

The time point label for this specimen denotes: baseline before first vaccination. Vaccinee samples were obtained from the UK trials COV001 and COV002, which included a single-blind randomized controlled phase 2/3 trial of AZD1222 (ChAdOx1 nCoV-19) in healthy adults. For TCRbeta chain sequencing, PBMC samples from trial participants were taken at day 0 and at day 28 after the second dose. The CDR3 contains 13 residues, cysteine and phenylalanine counted. The entry retains the CDR3 DNA only, 39 bases that are in frame from base 1. Trimming at the junction amounts to 7 bases on V and 1 base on J, and the germline ends lie 7 bases apart. The germline V gene sets CDR1 to MDHEN and CDR2 to SYDVKM. About this clone: The antigen it recognizes is unknown. No clone much larger than this one lies a single base away; base qualities are absent.

Here the sequenced sample was peripheral blood, taken on day 0 of AZD1222 vaccination. The origin of this receptor is an adult in good health. Recombination linked TRBV28 to TRBJ2-2; the D gene cannot be resolved reliably. The DNA reads as follows: TGTGCCAGCACCTTCCGGAACACCGGGGAGCTGTTTTTT. Its translation is CASTFRNTGELFF.